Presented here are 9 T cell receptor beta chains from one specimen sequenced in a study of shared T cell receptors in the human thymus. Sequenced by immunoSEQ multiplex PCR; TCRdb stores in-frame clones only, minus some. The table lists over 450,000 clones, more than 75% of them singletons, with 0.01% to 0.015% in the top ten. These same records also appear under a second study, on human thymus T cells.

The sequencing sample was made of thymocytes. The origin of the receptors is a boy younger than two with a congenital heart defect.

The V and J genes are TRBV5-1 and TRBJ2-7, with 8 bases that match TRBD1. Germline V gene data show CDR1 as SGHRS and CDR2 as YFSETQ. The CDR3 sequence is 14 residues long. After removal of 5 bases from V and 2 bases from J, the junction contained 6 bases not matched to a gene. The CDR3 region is CASSPRTGPYEQYF. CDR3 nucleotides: TGCGCCAGCAGTCCCCGGACAGGGCCCTACGAGCAGTACTTC.

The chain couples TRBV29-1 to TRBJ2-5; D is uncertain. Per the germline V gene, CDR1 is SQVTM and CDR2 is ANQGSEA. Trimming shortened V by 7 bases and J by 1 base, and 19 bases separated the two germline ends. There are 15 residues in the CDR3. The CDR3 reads CSAEALASTQETQYF. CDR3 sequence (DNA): TGCAGCGCCGAGGCCTTAGCATCCACCCAAGAGACCCAGTACTTC.

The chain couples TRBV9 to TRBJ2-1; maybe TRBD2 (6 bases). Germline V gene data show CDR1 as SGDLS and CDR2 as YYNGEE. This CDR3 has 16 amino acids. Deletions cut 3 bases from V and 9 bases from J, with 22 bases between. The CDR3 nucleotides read TGTGCCAGCAGCGAGGCTCCGGGACTCCTCCCCGGTGAGCAGTTCTTC. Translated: CASSEAPGLLPGEQFF.

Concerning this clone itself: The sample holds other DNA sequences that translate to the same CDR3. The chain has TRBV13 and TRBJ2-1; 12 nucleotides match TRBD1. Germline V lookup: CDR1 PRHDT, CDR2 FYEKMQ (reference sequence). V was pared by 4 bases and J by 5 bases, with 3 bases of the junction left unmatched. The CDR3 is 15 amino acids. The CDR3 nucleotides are TGTGCCAGCAGCTCCCGGGACAGGGGGCACAATGAGCAGTTCTTC. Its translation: CASSSRDRGHNEQFF.

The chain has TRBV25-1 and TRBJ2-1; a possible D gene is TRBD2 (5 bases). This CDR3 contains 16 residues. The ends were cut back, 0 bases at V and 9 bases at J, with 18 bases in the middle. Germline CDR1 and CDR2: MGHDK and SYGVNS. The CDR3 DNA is TGTGCCAGCAGTGAATATACCACTAGATTCCGGCCTGAGCAGTTCTTC. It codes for CASSEYTTRFRPEQFF.

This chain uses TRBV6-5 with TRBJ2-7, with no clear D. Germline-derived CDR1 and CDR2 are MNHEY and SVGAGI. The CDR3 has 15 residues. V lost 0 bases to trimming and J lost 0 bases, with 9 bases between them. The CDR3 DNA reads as TGTGCCAGCAGTTACTCCCAGCGACGCTCCTACGAGCAGTACTTC. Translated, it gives CASSYSQRRSYEQYF.

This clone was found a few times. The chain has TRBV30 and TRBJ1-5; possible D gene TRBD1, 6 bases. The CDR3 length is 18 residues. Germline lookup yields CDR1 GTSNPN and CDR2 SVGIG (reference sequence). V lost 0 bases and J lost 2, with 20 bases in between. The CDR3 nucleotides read TGTGCCTGGAGTGTACGGGGGGCGCGGGCAGACGGCAATCAGCCCCAGCATTTT. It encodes CAWSVRGARADGNQPQHF.

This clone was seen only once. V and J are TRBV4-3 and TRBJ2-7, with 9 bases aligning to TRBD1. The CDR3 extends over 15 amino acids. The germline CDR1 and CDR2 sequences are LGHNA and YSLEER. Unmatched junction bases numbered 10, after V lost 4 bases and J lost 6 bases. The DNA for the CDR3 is TGCGCCAGCAGCCCTAAGGGACAGGGCTTGGTCGAGCAGTACTTC. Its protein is CASSPKGQGLVEQYF.

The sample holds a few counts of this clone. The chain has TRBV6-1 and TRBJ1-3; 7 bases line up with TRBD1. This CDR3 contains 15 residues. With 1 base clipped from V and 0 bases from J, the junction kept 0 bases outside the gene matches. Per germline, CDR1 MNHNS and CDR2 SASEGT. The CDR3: CASSEGTGSGNTIYF. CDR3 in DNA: TGTGCCAGCAGTGAAGGGACAGGCTCTGGAAACACCATATATTTT.